This T cell receptor beta chain was documented in a study of shared clonotypes between healthy human individuals (TCRdb year 2020). Regarding the research as a whole: A couple of women and a few men aged 18 to 49 years were included in the cohort. For each donor, CD4 naive and CD4 memory were each given three plates, CD8 naive was given two plates, and CD8 memory was given one plate. Blood TCR repertoires of roughly five healthy adults were deeply sequenced to estimate repertoire size and the extent of clonotype sharing between individuals. Different laboratories and diverse techniques were used to prepare libraries and sequence TCR repertoires, to increase sequencing depth and limit assay-specific biases. Each donor's leukapheresis produced roughly between about 0.9 and 9.5 billion PBMCs. Results the study describes overall, beyond this receptor: Only blood was sampled, and tissue TCR repertoires likely differ from those in blood. Pairwise subsampling indicated that sequencing depth was expected to affect the degree of clonotype sharing among donors. Because the study included only a small number of donors, the genetic and exposure-history diversity represented was limited. Compared with non-shared clonotypes, clonotypes shared by all four sorted-subset donors had higher generation probabilities. Larger estimated clonotype richness was generally found for naive subsets than for memory subsets. When several donors were compared, the shared fraction of clonotypes was approximately 5% for naive CD4, approximately 3.3% for naive CD8, 2% to 2.5% for memory CD4, and under 0.5% for memory CD8. Even with the large sequencing depth, rarefaction of the sorted-subset datasets indicated that sequencing was incomplete.

The donors were healthy, HIV-negative adults who had no recently reported acute infections or vaccinations. Every donor was a Caucasian adult residing in Nashville, Tennessee, USA. CD4+ T cells were enriched by magnetic negative selection; naive cells were then positively selected on CD45RA, and the negative fraction formed the memory subset. Blood was obtained by leukapheresis, after which PBMCs were separated by Ficoll-Histopaque density gradient centrifugation and cryopreserved in liquid nitrogen vapor phase. Purity and quantity of every magnetically sorted T cell population were checked by analytical flow cytometry. Genomic DNA was isolated from each sorted fraction and quantified by UV absorbance on a Nanodrop 2000c. Concerning this clone itself: Its antigen has not been determined. The input lacks base qualities; no much larger clone sits a single base away.

Using the deep immunoSEQ assay, multiplex PCR amplified TCR CDR3 regions from genomic DNA. Extracted genomic DNA from each cell subset was distributed evenly across all wells of several immunoSEQ 96-well plates, and each plate was treated as a replicate. For sorted subsets, about 200 ng genomic DNA, equal to 25,000 to 35,000 T cell genomes, was loaded into each replicate PCR. The purified libraries were quantified using a Qubit 3.0 fluorometer, sized with a Bioanalyzer 2100, and then quantified again using the KAPA Library Quantification kit. Every immunoSEQ 96-well plate was sequenced on a separate single-read 150-cycle Illumina NextSeq 550 flow cell. In the source study's methods: Because the immunoSEQ output held only junctional sequences and lacked quality scores, the filtering could not match the filtering applied to full-length reads. Sequences were annotated with PyIR, a Python wrapper for IgBLAST v1.9, and V/J genes and CDR3 were assigned using IMGT germline references. Reads with weak V/J assignments (E-value above 1e-6), missing CDR3, stop codons, out-of-frame junctions, or ambiguous translated residues were removed. A V3J clonotype was defined by an identical inferred V gene, J gene, and CDR3 amino acid sequence. To compute the percentage overlap between repertoires, the number of shared unique clonotypes was divided by the size of the smaller repertoire. Richness of each repertoire was evaluated using RTK rarefaction, the Chao1 estimator, and Recon v2.1 estimates of unobserved clonotypes. For all TCRbeta clonotypes obtained by the gDNA method from a few donors, generation probabilities were computed with OLGA. The source is immuneACCESS, and TCRdb retained only in-frame sequences with V and J called. Part of the clones is not carried over; for the studies checked, unresolved V genes explain less than half of this, and the remainder is unexplained. For V, J and clone size, that table is used; D and trimming come from the DNA. For this sample there are about 610,000 clones; around 97% appear just once. The ten largest clonotypes hold about 0.057% of the sample.

This receptor was identified in a woman younger than 45 in good health. Sequences were obtained from naive CD4+ T cells sorted from blood. Taken with the paper, the label for cell subset or site translates to: CD45RA+ positively selected.

CDR3 loop: CASSLGVWGGYGYTF. The nucleotide sequence is TGTGCCAGCAGCTTAGGCGTATGGGGGGGCTATGGCTACACCTTC. The receptor chain draws on TRBV11-2 and TRBJ1-2, with TRBD1 as a weak D call on 5 bases. V gives up 1 base and J gives up 4 bases, and the segment between their germline ends measures 13 bases. Spanning cysteine to phenylalanine, the CDR3 consists of 15 amino acids. CDR3 DNA only is kept here, 45 bases in frame from base 1. Looking up the germline V gene yields CDR1 SGHAT and CDR2 FQNNGV.